Included here is one T cell receptor (beta chain) sequence, with context. Its specificity is not known. The length of the CDR3 is 11 residues. From germline, CDR1 is MDHEN and CDR2 SYDVKM. V shed 5 bases and J shed 17 bases, with 15 bases lying between them. This specimen comes from a study of cytomegalovirus exposure and HLA in healthy donors. Study details: The 110 or so validation repertoires used the same platform as the roughly 670 first-cohort repertoires, a later analysis reported.

The study's findings and limits: Specificity of three CMV-associated chains for CMV antigens was verified in vitro.

The method was immunoSEQ multiplex PCR; TCRdb's version includes in-frame clones alone and lacks a portion of them. The data show 55,000 to 75,000 clones, with 80% to 95% seen just once and about 5.7% held by the top ten. The V gene is TRBV28, the J gene TRBJ1-4; D is perhaps TRBD1 (6 bases). Sequencing was done on a sample of PBMCs. This TCR came from a man younger than 35 in good health and CMV-seropositive. CDR3 protein: CASSLQGYVFF. The DNA of the CDR3 is TGTGCCAGCAGTCTACAGGGTTATGTATTTTTT.